This T cell receptor (beta chain) was found in a study of PD-1 blockade in classical Hodgkin lymphoma. Study outcomes and limitations: Prior therapy or disease activity may underlie the repertoire differences, whose causes remain undefined. When set against healthy donors, newly diagnosed patients were reported to show lower baseline TCR diversity.

TCRdb's table, derived via immunoSEQ multiplex PCR, lists solely in-frame clones and lacks some. Among 25,000 to 35,000 clones, around 94% were seen once, and the ten largest hold around 2.5%. The sample's time point: newly diagnosed, previously untreated cHL patient sample. What served as comparison were PBMCs in newly diagnosed, untreated classical Hodgkin lymphoma. The CDR3 spans 16 residues. Germline V gives CDR1 GTSNPN, CDR2 SVGIG (reference sequence). Trimming stripped 0 bases from V and 1 base from J, with 16 bases between. Remarks on this clone: Its antigen is currently unknown.

Sequencing input: peripheral blood mononuclear cells (PBMCs). The J gene is TRBJ2-7, the V gene TRBV30, with a possible D match to TRBD1 (5 bases). The clonotype was recovered from a human donor with classical Hodgkin lymphoma. CDR3 sequence (DNA): TGTGCCTGGAGTGTAACCCTCCAGGGCGTTTCCTACGAGCAGTACTTC. This gives the protein CAWSVTLQGVSYEQYF.